This T cell receptor (beta chain) originates from a study of monozygotic twins with inflammatory bowel disease. Study results and caveats: IBD patients carried less diverse TCRbeta repertoires (inverse Simpson) than healthy co-twins. No difference was seen in repertoire similarity between concordant and discordant twins, possibly from limited power.

Following a re-call of the 5' RACE reads, TCRdb has one entry per CDR3 protein and lacks DNA. This repertoire includes around 400,000 distinct CDR3 sequences. CDR1 and CDR2 (germline): SGHTA, FQGNSA. This CDR3 has 14 amino acids. Points on this clonotype: Its antigen is as yet unknown.

Sequencing was carried out using blood. The V call is TRBV7-2, the J call TRBJ2-1; checking the TCRdb D call of TRBD2 is not possible without DNA. The receptor comes from a human donor with ulcerative colitis or Crohn's disease, or a healthy co-twin of an affected twin (not recorded which). The CDR3 is CASSLVDFHNEQFF. The complete variable domain, with remaining parts taken from reference TRBV7-2 and TRBJ2-1, reads GAGVSQSPSNKVTEKGKDVELRCDPISGHTALYWYRQSLGQGLEFLIYFQGNSAPDKSGLPSDRFSAERTGGSVSTLTIQRTQQEDSAVYLCASSLVDFHNEQFFGPGTRLTVL.